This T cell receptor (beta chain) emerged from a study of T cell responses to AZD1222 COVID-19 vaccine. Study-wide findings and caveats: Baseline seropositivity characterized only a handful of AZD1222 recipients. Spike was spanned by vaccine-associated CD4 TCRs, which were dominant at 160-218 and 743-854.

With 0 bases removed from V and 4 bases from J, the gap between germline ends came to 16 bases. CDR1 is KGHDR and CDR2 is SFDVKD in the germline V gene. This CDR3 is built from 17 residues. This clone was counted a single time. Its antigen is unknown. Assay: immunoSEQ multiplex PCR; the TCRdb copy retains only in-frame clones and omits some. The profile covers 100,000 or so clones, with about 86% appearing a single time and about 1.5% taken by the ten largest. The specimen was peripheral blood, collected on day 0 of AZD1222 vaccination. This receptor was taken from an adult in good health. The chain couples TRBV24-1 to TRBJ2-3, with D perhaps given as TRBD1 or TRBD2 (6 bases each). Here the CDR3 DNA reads TGTGCCACCAGTGATTTGAAACAGGGAGGTCTCTCAGATACGCAGTATTTT. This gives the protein CATSDLKQGGLSDTQYF.